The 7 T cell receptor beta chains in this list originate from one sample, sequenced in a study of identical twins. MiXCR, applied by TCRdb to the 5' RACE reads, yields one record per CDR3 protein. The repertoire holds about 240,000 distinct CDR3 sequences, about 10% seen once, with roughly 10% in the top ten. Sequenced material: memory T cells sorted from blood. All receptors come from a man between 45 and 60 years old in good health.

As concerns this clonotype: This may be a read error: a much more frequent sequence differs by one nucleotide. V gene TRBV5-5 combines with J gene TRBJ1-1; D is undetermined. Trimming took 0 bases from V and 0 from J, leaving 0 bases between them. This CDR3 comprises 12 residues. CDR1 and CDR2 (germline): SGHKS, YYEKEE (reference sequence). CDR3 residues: CASSLVNTEAFF. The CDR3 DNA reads TGTGCCAGCAGCTTGGTGAACACTGAAGCTTTCTTT.

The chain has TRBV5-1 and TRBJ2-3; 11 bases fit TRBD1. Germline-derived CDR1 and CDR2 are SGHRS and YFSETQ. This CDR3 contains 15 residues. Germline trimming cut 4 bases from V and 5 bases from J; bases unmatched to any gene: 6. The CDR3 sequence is CASSHGQGALDTQYF. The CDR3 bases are TGCGCCAGCAGCCATGGACAGGGGGCCCTAGATACGCAGTATTTT.

CDR3 region: CASSAQTYEQYF. The CDR3, as DNA: TGCGCCAGCAGCGCACAGACCTACGAGCAGTACTTC. This chain links TRBV5-1 with TRBJ2-7; no definite D call. The CDR3 contains 12 residues. Per germline, CDR1 SGHRS and CDR2 YFSETQ. V was pared by 4 bases and J by 2 bases, with 7 bases between.

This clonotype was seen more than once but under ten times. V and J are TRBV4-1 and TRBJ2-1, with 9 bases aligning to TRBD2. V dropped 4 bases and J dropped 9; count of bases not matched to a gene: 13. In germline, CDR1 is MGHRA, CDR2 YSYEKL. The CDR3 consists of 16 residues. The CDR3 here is CASSPLAGGPLGEQFF. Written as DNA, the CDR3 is TGCGCCAGCAGCCCACTGGCGGGAGGGCCGCTCGGTGAGCAGTTCTTC.

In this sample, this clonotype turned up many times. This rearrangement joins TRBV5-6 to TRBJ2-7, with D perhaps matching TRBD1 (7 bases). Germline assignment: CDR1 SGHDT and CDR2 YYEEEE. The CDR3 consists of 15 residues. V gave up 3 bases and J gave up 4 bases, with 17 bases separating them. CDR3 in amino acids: CASSWGGTAIYEQYF. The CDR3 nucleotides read TGTGCCAGCAGCTGGGGCGGGACAGCTATTTACGAGCAGTACTTC.

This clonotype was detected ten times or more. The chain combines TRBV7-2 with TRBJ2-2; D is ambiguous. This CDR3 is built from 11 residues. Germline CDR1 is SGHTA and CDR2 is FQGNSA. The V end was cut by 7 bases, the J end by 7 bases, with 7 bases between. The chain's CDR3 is CASTTSGELFF. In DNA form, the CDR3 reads TGTGCCAGCACCACCAGCGGGGAGCTGTTTTTT.

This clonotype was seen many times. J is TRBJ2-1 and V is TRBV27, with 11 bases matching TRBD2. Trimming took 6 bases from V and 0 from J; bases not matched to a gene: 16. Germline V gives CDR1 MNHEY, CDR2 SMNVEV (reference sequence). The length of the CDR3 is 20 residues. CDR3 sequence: CASSSPRGSGRAGSYNEQFF. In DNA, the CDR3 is TGTGCCAGCAGCTCCCCGAGGGGTAGCGGGAGGGCTGGCTCCTACAATGAGCAGTTCTTC.